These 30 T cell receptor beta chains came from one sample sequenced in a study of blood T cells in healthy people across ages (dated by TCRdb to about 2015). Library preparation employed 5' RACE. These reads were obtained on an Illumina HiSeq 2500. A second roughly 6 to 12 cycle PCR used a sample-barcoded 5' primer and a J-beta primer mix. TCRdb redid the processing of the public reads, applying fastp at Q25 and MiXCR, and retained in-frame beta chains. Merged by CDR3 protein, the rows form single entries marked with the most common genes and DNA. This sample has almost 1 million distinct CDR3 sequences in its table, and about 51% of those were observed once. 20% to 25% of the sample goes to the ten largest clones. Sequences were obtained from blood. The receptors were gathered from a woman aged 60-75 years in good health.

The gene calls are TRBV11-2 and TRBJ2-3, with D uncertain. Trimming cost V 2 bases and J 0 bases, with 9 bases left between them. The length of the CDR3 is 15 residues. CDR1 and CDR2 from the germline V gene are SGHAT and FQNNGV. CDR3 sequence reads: CASSLRVFSTDTQYF. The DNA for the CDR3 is TGTGCCAGCAGCTTAAGGGTCTTTAGCACAGATACGCAGTATTTT.

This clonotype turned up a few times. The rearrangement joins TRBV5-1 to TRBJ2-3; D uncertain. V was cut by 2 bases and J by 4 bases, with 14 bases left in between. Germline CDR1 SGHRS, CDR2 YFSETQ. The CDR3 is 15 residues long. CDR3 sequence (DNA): TGCGCCAGCAGCTTCGGAACAGAACGGGCAGATACGCAGTATTTT. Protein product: CASSFGTERADTQYF.

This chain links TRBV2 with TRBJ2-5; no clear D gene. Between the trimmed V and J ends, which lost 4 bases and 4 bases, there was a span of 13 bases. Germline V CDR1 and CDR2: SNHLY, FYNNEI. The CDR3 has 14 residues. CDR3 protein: CASSVGIGRETQYF. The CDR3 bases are TGTGCCAGCAGTGTCGGAATTGGCAGAGAGACCCAGTACTTC.

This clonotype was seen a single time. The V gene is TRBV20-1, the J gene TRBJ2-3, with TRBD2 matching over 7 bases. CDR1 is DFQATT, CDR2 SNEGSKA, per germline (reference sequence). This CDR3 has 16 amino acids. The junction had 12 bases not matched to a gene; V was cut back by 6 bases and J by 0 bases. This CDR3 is CSANPLLAASTDTQYF. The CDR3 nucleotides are TGCAGTGCCAACCCTTTGCTAGCGGCTAGCACAGATACGCAGTATTTT.

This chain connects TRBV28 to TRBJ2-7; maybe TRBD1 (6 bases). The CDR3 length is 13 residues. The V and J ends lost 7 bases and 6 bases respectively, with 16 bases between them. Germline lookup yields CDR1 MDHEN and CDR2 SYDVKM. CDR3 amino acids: CASKEQGGAEQYF. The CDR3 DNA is TGTGCCAGCAAGGAACAGGGCGGTGCCGAGCAGTACTTC. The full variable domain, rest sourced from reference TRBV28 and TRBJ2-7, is DVKVTQSSRYLVKRTGEKVFLECVQDMDHENMFWYRQDPGLGLRLIYFSYDVKMKEKGDIPEGYSVSREKKERFSLILESASTNQTSMYLCASKEQGGAEQYFGPGTRLTVT.

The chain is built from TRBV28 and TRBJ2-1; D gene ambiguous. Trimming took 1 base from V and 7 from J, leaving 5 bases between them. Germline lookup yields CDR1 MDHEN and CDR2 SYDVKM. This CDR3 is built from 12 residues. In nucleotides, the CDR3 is TGTGCCAGCAGTTTATTGGAGAATGAGCAGTTCTTC. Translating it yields CASSLLENEQFF.

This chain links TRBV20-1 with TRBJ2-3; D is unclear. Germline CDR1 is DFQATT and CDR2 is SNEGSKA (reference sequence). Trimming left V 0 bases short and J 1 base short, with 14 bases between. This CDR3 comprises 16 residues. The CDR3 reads CSARDPRSYGTDTQYF. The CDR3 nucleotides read TGCAGTGCTAGAGATCCCAGGTCTTATGGCACAGATACGCAGTATTTT.

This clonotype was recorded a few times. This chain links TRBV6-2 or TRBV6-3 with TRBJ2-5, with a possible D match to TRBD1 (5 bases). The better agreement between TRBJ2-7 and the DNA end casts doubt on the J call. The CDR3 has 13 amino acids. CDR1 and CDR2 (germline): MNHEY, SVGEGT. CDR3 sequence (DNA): TGTGCCAGCAGTACCCAGGGTGGGCTCGAGCAGTACTTC. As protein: CASSTQGGLEQYF.

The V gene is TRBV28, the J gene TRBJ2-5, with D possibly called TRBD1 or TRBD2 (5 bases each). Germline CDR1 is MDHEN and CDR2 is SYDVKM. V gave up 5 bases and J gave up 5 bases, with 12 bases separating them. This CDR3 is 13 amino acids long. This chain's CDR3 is CASSEGIRETQYF. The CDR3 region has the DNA TGTGCCAGCAGTGAGGGGATTAGGGAGACCCAGTACTTC. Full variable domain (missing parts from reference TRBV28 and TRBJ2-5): DVKVTQSSRYLVKRTGEKVFLECVQDMDHENMFWYRQDPGLGLRLIYFSYDVKMKEKGDIPEGYSVSREKKERFSLILESASTNQTSMYLCASSEGIRETQYFGPGTRLLVL.

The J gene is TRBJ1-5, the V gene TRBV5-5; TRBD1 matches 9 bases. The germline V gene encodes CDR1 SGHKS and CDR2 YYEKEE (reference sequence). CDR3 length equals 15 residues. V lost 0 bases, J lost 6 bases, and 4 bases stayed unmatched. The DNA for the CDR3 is TGTGCCAGCAGCTTGGACAGGGGGCGCGGTCAGCCCCAGCATTTT. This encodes CASSLDRGRGQPQHF. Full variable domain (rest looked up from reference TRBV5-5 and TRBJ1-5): DAGVTQSPTHLIKTRGQQVTLRCSPISGHKSVSWYQQVLGQGPQFIFQYYEKEERGRGNFPDRFSARQFPNYSSELNVNALLLGDSALYLCASSLDRGRGQPQHFGDGTRLSIL.

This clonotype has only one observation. The CDR3 here is CASSLKFTGLITEAFF. In DNA form, the CDR3 reads TGTGCCAGCAGTTTAAAATTCACAGGGTTAATCACTGAAGCTTTCTTT. The chain joins TRBV27 to TRBJ1-1; a weak D match, TRBD1 (6 bases). Trimming took 2 bases from V and 4 from J, leaving 17 bases between them. The germline CDR1 and CDR2 sequences are MNHEY and SMNVEV (reference sequence). This CDR3 comprises 16 residues.

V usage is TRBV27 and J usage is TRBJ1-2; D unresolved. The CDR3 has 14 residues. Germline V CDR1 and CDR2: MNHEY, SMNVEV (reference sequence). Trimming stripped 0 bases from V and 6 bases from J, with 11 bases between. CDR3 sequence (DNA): TGTGCCAGCAGTTTATCCCTCCCATCCCATGGCTACACCTTC. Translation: CASSLSLPSHGYTF.

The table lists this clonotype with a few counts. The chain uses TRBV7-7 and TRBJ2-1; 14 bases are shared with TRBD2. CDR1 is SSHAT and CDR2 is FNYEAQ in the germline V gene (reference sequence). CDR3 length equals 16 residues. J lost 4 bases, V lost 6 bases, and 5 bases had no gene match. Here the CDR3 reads CASSSGTSGGYNEQFF. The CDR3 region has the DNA TGTGCCAGCAGTTCCGGGACTAGCGGGGGATACAATGAGCAGTTCTTC.

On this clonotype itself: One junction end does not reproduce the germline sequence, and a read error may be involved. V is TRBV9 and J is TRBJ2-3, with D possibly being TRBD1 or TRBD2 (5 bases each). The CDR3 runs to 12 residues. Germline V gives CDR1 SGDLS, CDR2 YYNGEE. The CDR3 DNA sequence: TGTGCCAGCAGCGTGGGGGTAGATACGCGGTATTTT. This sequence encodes CASSVGVDTRYF.

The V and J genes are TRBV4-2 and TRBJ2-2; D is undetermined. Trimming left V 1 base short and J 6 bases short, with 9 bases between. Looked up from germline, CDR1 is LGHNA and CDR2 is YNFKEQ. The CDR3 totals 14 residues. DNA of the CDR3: TGTGCCAGCAGCCAAGCAAGGATTTCCGGGGAGCTGTTTTTT. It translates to CASSQARISGELFF.

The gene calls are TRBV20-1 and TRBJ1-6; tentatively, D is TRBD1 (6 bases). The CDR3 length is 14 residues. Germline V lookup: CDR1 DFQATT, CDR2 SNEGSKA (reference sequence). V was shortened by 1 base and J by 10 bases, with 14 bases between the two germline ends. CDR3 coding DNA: TGCAGTGCTAGAGTTGGGGGCGCAGGCTCACCCCTCCACTTT. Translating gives CSARVGGAGSPLHF.

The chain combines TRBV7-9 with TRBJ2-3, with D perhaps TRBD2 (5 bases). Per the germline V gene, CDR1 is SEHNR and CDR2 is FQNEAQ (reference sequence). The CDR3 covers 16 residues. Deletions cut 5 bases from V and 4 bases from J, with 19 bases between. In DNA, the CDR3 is TGTGCCAGCAGCCAAGGAGGCGCTTTTATCGCAGATACGCAGTATTTT. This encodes CASSQGGAFIADTQYF.

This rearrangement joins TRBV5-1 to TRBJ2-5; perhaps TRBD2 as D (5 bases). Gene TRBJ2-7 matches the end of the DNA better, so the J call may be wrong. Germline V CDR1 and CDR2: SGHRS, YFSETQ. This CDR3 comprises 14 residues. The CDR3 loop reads CASSLGSGFYEQYF. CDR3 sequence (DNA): TGCGCCAGCAGCTTGGGTTCGGGGTTCTACGAGCAGTACTTC.

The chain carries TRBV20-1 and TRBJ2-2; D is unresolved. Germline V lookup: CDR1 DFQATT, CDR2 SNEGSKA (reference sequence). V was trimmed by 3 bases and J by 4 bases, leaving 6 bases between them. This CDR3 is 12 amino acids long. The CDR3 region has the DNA TGCAGTGCTAGTTGGGGCACCGGGGAGCTGTTTTTT. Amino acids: CSASWGTGELFF.

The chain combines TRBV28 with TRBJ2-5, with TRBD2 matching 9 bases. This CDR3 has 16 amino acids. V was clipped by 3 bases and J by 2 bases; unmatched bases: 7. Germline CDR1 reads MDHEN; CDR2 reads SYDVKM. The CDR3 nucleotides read TGTGCCAGCAGTTTTCCGGCGGGAGGGCCACAAGAGACCCAGTACTTC. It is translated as CASSFPAGGPQETQYF.

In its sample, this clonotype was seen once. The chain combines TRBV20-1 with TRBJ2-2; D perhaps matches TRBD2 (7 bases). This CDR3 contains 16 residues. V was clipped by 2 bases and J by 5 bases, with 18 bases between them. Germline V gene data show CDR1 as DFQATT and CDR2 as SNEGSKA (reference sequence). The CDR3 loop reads CSARPPARGGTGELFF. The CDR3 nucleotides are TGCAGTGCTAGACCTCCCGCGAGGGGGGGGACCGGGGAGCTGTTTTTT.

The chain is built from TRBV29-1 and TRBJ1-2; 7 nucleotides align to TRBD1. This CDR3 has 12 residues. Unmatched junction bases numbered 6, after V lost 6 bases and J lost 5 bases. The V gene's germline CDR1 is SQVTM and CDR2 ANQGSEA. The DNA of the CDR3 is TGCAGCGTAGAGGACAGGTTATATGGCTACACCTTC. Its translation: CSVEDRLYGYTF.

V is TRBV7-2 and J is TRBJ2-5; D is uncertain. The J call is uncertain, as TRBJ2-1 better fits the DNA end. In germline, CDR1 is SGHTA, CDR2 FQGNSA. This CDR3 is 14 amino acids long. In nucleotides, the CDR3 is TGTGCCAGCAGCAAGGGTCGGGCCCAAGAGACCCAGTTCTTC. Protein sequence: CASSKGRAQETQFF.

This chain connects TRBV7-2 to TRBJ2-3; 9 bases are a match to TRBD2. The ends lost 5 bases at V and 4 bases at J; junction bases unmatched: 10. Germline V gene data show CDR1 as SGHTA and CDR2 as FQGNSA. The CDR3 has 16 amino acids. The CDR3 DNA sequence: TGTGCCAGCAGCCCTGGGACTAGCAGGGTCTCAGATACGCAGTATTTT. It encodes CASSPGTSRVSDTQYF.

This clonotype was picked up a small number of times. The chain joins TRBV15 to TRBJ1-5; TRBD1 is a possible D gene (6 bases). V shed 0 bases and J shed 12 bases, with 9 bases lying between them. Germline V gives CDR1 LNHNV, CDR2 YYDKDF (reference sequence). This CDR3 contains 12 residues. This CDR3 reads CATSRDWTVQHF. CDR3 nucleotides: TGTGCCACCAGCAGAGACTGGACAGTCCAGCATTTT.

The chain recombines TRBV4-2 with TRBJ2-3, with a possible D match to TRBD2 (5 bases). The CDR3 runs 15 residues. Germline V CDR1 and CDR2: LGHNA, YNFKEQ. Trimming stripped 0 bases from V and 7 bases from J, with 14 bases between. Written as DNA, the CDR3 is TGTGCCAGCAGCCAAGAAGGCGGCCCGGGATATACGCAGTATTTT. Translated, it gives CASSQEGGPGYTQYF.

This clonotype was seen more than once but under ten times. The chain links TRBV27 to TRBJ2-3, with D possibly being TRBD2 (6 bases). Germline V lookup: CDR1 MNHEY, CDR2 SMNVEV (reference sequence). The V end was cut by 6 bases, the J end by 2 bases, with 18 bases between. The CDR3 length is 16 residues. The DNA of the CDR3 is TGTGCCAGCAGCACCAGCGGGTCCTTAATCACAGATACGCAGTATTTT. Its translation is CASSTSGSLITDTQYF.

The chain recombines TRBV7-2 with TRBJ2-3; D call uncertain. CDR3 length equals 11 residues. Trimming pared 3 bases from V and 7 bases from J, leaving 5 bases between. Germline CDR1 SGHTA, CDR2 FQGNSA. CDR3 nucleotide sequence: TGTGCCAGCAGCTTGGTAAATACGCAGTATTTT. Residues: CASSLVNTQYF.

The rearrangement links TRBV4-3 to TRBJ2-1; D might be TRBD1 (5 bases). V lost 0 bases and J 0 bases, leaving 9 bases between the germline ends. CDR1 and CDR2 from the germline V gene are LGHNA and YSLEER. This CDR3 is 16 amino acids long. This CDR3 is CASSQDQGASYNEQFF. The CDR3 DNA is TGCGCCAGCAGCCAAGATCAGGGTGCCTCCTACAATGAGCAGTTCTTC.

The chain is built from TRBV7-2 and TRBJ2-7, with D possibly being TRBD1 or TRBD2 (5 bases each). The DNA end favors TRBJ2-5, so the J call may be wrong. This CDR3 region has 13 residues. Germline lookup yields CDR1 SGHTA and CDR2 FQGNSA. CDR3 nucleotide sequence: TGTGCCAGCAGCGTGGGACCATCAGGGACCCAGTACTTC. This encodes CASSVGPSGTQYF.